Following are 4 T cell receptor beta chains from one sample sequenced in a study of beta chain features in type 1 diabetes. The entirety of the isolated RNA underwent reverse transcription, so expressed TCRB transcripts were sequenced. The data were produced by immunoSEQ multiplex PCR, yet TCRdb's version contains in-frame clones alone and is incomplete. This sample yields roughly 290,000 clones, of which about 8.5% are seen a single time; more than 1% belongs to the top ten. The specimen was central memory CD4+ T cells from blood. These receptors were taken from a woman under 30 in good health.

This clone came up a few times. CDR3 region: CASSLEPRGSYEQYV. CDR3 DNA: TGTGCCAGCAGCTTAGAACCTAGGGGCTCCTACGAGCAGTACGTC. V is TRBV7-2 and J is TRBJ2-7, with D possibly matching TRBD1 (5 bases). Looked up from germline, CDR1 is SGHTA and CDR2 is FQGNSA. This CDR3 has 15 amino acids. V was shortened by 1 base and J by 0 bases, with 10 bases between the two germline ends.

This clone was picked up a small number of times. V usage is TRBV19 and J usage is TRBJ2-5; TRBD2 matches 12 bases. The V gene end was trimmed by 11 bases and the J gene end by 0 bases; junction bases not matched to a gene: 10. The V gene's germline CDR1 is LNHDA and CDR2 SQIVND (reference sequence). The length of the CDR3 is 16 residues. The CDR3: CASNERTSGDQETQYF. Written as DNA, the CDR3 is TGTGCCTCCAACGAGCGGACTAGCGGGGACCAAGAGACCCAGTACTTC.

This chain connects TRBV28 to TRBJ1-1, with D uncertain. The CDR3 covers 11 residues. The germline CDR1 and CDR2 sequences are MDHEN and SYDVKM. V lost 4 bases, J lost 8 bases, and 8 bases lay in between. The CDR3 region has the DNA TGTGCCAGCAGTTCGGTGTTAGAAGCTTTCTTT. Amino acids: CASSSVLEAFF.

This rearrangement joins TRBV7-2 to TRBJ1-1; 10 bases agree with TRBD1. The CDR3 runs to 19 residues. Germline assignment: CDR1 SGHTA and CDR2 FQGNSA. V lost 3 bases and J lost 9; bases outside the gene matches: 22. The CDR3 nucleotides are TGTGCCAGCAGCTTTTATCGTTTTGGGACAGGGGATCAGAAGGGGCAAGCTTTCTTT. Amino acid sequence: CASSFYRFGTGDQKGQAFF.